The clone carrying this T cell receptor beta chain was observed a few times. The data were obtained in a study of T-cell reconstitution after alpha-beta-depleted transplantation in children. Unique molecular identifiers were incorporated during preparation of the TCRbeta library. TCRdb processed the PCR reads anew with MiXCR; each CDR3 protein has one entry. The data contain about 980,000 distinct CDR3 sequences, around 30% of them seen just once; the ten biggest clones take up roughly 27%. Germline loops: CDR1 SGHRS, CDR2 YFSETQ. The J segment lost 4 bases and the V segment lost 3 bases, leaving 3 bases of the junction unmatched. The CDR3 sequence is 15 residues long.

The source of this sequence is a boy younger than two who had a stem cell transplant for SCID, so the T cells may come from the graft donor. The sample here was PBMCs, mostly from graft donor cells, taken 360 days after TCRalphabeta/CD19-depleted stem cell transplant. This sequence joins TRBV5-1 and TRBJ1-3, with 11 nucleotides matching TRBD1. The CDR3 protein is CASSWTGGGGNTIYF. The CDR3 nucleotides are TGCGCCAGCAGCTGGACAGGGGGCGGAGGAAACACCATATATTTT.